The source of this T cell receptor beta chain is a study of shared clonotypes between healthy human individuals. Repertoires were generated with immunoSEQ multiplex PCR, while TCRdb's copy carries only in-frame clones and drops some. The table has about 490,000 clones, roughly four fifths seen once. Trimming removed 10 bases at V and 2 bases at J, with 18 bases between. In germline, CDR1 is MNHEY, CDR2 SMNVEV (reference sequence). CDR3 length: 14 amino acids. The receptor was derived from a woman in her 40s in good health. Some clones in this sample may be carry-over from other donors' samples. The sequenced material came from PBMCs. The J gene is TRBJ2-7, the V gene TRBV27, with a tentative D call TRBD1 (6 bases). In DNA form, the CDR3 reads TGTGCCATCAAAACCGGGACACCACCCTACGAGCAGTACTTC. Its translation is CAIKTGTPPYEQYF.